Described below is a single T cell receptor beta chain sequence and its context. The antigen it binds to is not known. It has no much larger one-base neighbor in the sample; base qualities were not kept. A MiSeq instrument was used for deep resolution sequencing, which targeted depths ranging from 1 in 1 million up to 1 in 200,000 T cells, with coverage averaging 10x for each clonotype. The immunoSEQ hsTCRB Kit was used to generate TCR beta libraries. In the source study's methods: The data were analyzed with ImmunoSEQ Analyzer and ImmunoSEQ Data Assistant, and V, D and J gene assignments followed IMGT definitions. Clonality, which ranges from 0 to 1, was calculated as one minus the normalized Shannon entropy of productive rearrangement frequencies. Only overrepresented clonotypes making up at least 0.05% of each patient's repertoire were included in the public clonotype analysis. Repertoires from 10 to 15 age-matched healthy donors in immuneACCESS were used as clonality controls. This immuneACCESS table, as held by TCRdb, lists in-frame sequences with V and J called but not all clones. Of the missing ones, under half trace to an unresolved V gene in checked studies; the others have no known cause. The V and J calls and clone size come from that table; D and trimming were worked out from the DNA. Recorded for this sample are 250,000 to 350,000 clones; 76% of them occurred a single time. Jointly, the top ten make up approximately 5.1% of the sample.

This specimen comes from a study of cytotoxic CD8 clonotypes in ibrutinib-treated CLL listed by TCRdb under 2021. In the study overall: The cohort included around 15 treatment-naive and about a dozen relapsed/refractory patients; 17 to 18 were IGHV unmutated. Responses were partial in approximately 24 patients and complete in 2; after median about 63 months follow-up, some 15 stayed in remission and roughly twelve progressed. Samples at response were collected after a median of about 12 months of treatment, with a range of 6 to 36 months. Samples averaged approximately 240,000 productive templates and 90,000 to 100,000 productive rearrangements. Of the 86 people in the trial, 25 to 30 had longitudinal samples available. Cryopreserved peripheral blood mononuclear cells were collected at three points: before therapy, at response, and at either sustained remission or disease progression. Patients were still on ibrutinib when every remission and progressive disease sample was collected.

Including cysteine and phenylalanine, the CDR3 has 13 amino acids. Only the CDR3 region is kept as DNA, spanning 39 bases read in frame from base 1. Relative to germline, V is 8 bases shorter and J is 6 bases shorter, with 14 bases between their ends. The germline V gene specifies MNHNS as CDR1 and SASEGT as CDR2. What this sample's time point label stands for: progressive disease on ibrutinib. Roughly 2 micrograms of genomic DNA were extracted from cryopreserved PBMCs for TCR beta library preparation. Longitudinal blood samples from CLL patients on ibrutinib monotherapy underwent high-throughput TCR beta sequencing. The patients took part in an open-label, single-center phase 2 trial of ibrutinib monotherapy. Broader findings and caveats from the paper: Baseline clonality exceeded that of age-matched healthy donors and correlated strongly with circulating CD8+ T-cell counts. Sustained-remission and progressing patients did not have matched sampling times, and lymph node repertoires were not examined. At ibrutinib response clonality went up, during sustained remission it held steady, and at progression it dropped back toward baseline. Public clonotypes were rare and either contracted or stayed stable during treatment, and the rise in clonality at ibrutinib response reflected the expansion of private clonotypes.

The source of this sequence is a human donor with chronic lymphocytic leukemia. This specimen was PBMCs, taken at disease progression, from a patient treated with ibrutinib. Recombination joined TRBV6-1 with TRBJ1-5; a weak D assignment points to TRBD1 (6 bases agree). The bases are TGTGCCAGCGACAGGAATAGAGGTCAGCCCCAGCATTTT. This encodes CASDRNRGQPQHF.